This T cell receptor (beta chain) was obtained from a study of blood T cell repertoires in COVID-19. In the original analysis: It was from reference gene primer amplification that nucleated cell counts were estimated. Data came from immunoSEQ multiplex PCR; TCRdb stores just in-frame clones and leaves some out. D and trimming come from the DNA, and the V and J calls and clone size come from that table. The table lists some 20,000 clones, roughly 85% of them singletons. The sequence was obtained from a man at least 80 years old with acute or convalescent COVID-19. The specimen sequenced was peripheral blood.

CDR3 nucleotides: TGTGCCAGCAGGCCGACAGGGGCCACTGAAGCTTTCTTT. Protein product: CASRPTGATEAFF. The chain joins TRBV7-9 to TRBJ1-1; 8 bases fit TRBD1. Germline V gives CDR1 SEHNR, CDR2 FQNEAQ (reference sequence). V lost 6 bases and J lost 4; bases outside the gene matches: 4. This CDR3 is 13 amino acids long.